This TCR beta chain was sequenced for a study of blood T cell repertoires in COVID-19. Generated by immunoSEQ multiplex PCR, the TCRdb table keeps only in-frame clones and is missing some. The repertoire includes some 130,000 clones, roughly 89% of them detected once, and roughly 3.9% sits in the top ten. V gave up 4 bases and J gave up 6 bases, with 16 bases separating them. The CDR3 covers 14 residues. Germline loops: CDR1 MNHEY, CDR2 SVGEGT. This clonotype was sampled from a man aged 60-69 years with COVID-19, enrolled during active disease. The gene calls are TRBV6-2 or TRBV6-3 and TRBJ2-7, with D unclear. Sequencing used peripheral blood. CDR3 nucleotide sequence: TGTGCCAGCAGTTTCACCCCGGGTGAGTTCGAGCAGTACTTC. It translates to CASSFTPGEFEQYF.